This is a list of T cell receptor beta chains from one sample in a study of cytomegalovirus exposure and HLA in healthy donors. The repertoire was sequenced with immunoSEQ multiplex PCR; TCRdb's copy has only in-frame clones and lacks some. The data contain fewer than 200,000 clones, approximately 85% of them seen just once; the ten biggest clones take up more than 2%. Sample: PBMCs. The origin of the receptors is a man between 18 and 29 years old in good health and CMV-seropositive. The CDR3 runs from the conserved cysteine through the conserved F or W. A D gene is named only where the DNA matches it firmly. Part of the rows lack a size; the others show once, few, many or a class for expanded clones.

j_gene,v_gene,len,abundance,d_gene,CDR3nt,CDR3aa
TRBJ1-3,TRBV6-1,14,-,-,TGTGCCAGCAGGTTGGGACAAGGGGGAAACACCATATATTTT,CASRLGQGGNTIYF
TRBJ2-5,TRBV9,14,-,TRBD2,TGTGCCAGCAGTGGGGGGGGGACGCAAGAGACCCAGTACTTC,CASSGGGTQETQYF
TRBJ2-2,TRBV9,14,-,-,TGTGCCAGCAGCCCCCGCACCCAGGACGGGGAGCTGTTTTTT,CASSPRTQDGELFF
TRBJ1-2,TRBV7-2,16,-,-,TGTGCCAGCTCCACATCCGGGGGGCGATCCACCGATGGCTACACCTTC,CASSTSGGRSTDGYTF
TRBJ1-1,TRBV7-2,13,-,-,TGTGCCAGCGGCAGGGCTATGAACACTGAAGCTTTCTTT,CASGRAMNTEAFF
TRBJ2-7,TRBV11-3,16,few,TRBD2,TGTGCCAGCAGCTTAGGGCTAGCGGGGAGTTCCTACGAGCAGTACTTC,CASSLGLAGSSYEQYF
TRBJ2-1,TRBV6-4,15,few,TRBD2,TGTGCCAGCAGCAGGACTAGCGGGTTTTACAATGAGCAGTTCTTC,CASSRTSGFYNEQFF
TRBJ2-7,TRBV5-4,17,-,TRBD2,TGTGCCAGCAGCCGGCGTGGACTAGCGGGGCGCTCCTACGAGCAGTACTTC,CASSRRGLAGRSYEQYF
TRBJ2-5,TRBV5-1,13,-,-,TGCGCCAGCAGCTTGAACACGAAAGAGACCCAGTACTTC,CASSLNTKETQYF
TRBJ2-2,TRBV5-3,14,-,TRBD1,TGTGCCAGAAATCCACAGGGGGCCACCGGGGAGCTGTTTTTT,CARNPQGATGELFF
TRBJ1-1,TRBV6-5,14,-,TRBD1,TGTGCCAGCAGCCCGGGACAGGGGATTTCTGAAGCTTTCTTT,CASSPGQGISEAFF